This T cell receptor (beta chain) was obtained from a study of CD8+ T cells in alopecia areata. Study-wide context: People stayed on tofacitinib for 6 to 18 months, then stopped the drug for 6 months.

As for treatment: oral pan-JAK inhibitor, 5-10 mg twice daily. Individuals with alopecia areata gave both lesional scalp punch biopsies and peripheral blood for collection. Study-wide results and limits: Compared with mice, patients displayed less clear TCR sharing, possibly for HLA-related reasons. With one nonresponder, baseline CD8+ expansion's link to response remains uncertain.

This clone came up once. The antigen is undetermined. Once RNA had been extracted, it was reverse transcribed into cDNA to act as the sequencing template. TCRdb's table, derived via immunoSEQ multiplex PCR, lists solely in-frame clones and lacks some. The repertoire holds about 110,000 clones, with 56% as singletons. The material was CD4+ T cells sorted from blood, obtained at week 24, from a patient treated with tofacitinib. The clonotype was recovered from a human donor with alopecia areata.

The CDR3 sequence is CASSSSTGNTGELFF. The CDR3 nucleotides read TGTGCCAGCAGCTCGAGTACAGGGAACACCGGGGAGCTGTTTTTT. The V and J genes are TRBV11-2 and TRBJ2-2; tentative D call: TRBD1 (5 bases). The ends were cut back, 4 bases at V and 1 base at J, with 10 bases in the middle. There are 15 residues in the CDR3. Germline CDR1 and CDR2: SGHAT and FQNNGV.